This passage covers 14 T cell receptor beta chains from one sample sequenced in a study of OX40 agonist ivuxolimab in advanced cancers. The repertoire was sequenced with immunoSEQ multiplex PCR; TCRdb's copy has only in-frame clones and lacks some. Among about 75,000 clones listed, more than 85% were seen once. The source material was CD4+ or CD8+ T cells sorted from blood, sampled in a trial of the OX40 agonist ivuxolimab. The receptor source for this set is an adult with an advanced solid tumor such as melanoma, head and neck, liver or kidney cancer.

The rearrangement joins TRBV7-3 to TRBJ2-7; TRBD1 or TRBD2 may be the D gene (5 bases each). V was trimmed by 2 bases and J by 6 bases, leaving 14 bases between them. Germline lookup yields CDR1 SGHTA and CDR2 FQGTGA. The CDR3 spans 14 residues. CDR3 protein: CASSLLGPDGEQYF. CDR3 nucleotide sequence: TGTGCCAGCAGCTTATTGGGACCGGACGGCGAGCAGTACTTC.

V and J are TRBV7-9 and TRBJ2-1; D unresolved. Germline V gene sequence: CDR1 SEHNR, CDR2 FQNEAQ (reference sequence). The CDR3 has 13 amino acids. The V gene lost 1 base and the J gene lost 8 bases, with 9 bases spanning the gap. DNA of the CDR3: TGTGCCAGCAGCTTAGTTTTGGGCCATGAGCAGTTCTTC. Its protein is CASSLVLGHEQFF.

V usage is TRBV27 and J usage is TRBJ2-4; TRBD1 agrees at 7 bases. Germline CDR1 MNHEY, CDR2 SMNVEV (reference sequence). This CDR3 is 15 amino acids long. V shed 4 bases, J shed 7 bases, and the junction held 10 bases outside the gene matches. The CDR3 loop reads CASSYGDRVPNIQYF. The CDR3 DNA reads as TGTGCCAGCAGTTACGGAGACAGGGTACCCAACATTCAGTACTTC.

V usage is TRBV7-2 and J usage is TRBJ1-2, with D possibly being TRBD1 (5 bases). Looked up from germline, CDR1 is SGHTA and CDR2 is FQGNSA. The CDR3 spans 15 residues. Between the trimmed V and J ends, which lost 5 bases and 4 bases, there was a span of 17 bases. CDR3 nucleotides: TGTGCCAGCAGCCTGACGGGGGTACGGGCCTATGGCTACACCTTC. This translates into CASSLTGVRAYGYTF.

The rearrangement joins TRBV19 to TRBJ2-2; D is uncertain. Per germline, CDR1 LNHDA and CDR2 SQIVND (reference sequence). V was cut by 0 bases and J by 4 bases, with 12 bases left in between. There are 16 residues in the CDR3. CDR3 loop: CASSIDWGLSTGELFF. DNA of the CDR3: TGTGCCAGTAGTATAGATTGGGGATTGAGCACCGGGGAGCTGTTTTTT.

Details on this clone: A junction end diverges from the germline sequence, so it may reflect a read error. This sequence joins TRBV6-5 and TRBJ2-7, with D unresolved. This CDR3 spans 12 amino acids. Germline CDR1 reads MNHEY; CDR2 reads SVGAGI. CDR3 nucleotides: TGTGCCATCAGTGAGTCGAGGTACGAGCAGTACTTC. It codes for CAISESRYEQYF.

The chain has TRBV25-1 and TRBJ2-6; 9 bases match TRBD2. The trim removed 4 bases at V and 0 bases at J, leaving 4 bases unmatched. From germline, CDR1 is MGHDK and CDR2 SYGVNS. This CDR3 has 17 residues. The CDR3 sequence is CASSGLAESSGANVLTF. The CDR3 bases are TGTGCCAGCAGTGGACTAGCGGAGAGCTCTGGGGCCAACGTCCTGACTTTC.

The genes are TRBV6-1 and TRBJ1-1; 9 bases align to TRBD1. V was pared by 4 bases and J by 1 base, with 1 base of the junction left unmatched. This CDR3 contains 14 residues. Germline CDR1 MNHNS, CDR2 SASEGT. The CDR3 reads CASSGQGGNTEAFF. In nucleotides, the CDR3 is TGTGCCAGCAGTGGACAGGGGGGGAACACTGAAGCTTTCTTT.

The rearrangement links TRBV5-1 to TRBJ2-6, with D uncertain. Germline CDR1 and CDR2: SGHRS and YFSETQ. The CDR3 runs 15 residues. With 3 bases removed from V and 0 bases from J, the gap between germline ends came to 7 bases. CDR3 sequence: CASSSYSSGANVLTF. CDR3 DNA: TGCGCCAGCAGCTCTTACAGCTCTGGGGCCAACGTCCTGACTTTC.

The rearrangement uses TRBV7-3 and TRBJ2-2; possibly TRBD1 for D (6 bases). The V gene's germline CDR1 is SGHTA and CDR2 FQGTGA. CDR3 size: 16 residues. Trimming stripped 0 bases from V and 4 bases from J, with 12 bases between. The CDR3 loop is CASSLTGARVTGELFF. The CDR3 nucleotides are TGTGCCAGCAGCTTAACGGGGGCGCGAGTCACCGGGGAGCTGTTTTTT. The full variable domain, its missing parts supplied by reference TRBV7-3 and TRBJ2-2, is GAGVSQTPSNKVTEKGKYVELRCDPISGHTALYWYRQSLGQGPEFLIYFQGTGAADDSGLPNDRFFAVRPEGSVSTLKIQRTERGDSAVYLCASSLTGARVTGELFFGEGSRLTVL.

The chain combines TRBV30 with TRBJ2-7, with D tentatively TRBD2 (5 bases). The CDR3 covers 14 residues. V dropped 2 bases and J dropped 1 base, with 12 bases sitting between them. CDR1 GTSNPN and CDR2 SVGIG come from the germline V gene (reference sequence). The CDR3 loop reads CAWSLEGSSYEQYF. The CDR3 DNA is TGTGCCTGGAGTCTCGAGGGTAGTTCCTACGAGCAGTACTTC.

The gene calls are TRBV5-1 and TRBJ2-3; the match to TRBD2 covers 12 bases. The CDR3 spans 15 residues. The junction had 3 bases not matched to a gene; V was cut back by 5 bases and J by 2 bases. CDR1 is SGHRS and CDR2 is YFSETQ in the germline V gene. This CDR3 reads CASRLAGGVTDTQYF. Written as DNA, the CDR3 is TGCGCCAGCAGACTAGCGGGGGGCGTCACAGATACGCAGTATTTT.

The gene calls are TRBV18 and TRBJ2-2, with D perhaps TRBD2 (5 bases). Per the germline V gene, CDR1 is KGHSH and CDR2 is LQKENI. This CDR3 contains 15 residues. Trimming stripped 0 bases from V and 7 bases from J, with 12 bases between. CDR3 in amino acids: CASSPPTTRGGELFF. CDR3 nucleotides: TGTGCCAGCTCACCACCCACGACCCGGGGCGGGGAGCTGTTTTTT.

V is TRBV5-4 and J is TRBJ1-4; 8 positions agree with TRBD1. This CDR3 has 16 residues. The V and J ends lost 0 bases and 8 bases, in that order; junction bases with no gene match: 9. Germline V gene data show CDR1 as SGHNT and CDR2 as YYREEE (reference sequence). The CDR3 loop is CASSLGLGTGGEKLFF. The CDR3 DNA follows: TGTGCCAGCAGCTTGGGCCTGGGGACAGGAGGGGAAAAACTGTTTTTT.